This T cell receptor beta chain is drawn from a study of blood T cell repertoires in COVID-19. Study information: Material from acute and convalescent COVID-19 was sourced from the United States, Italy and Spain.

The CDR3 sequence is 16 residues long. The germline CDR1 and CDR2 sequences are MGHRA and YSYEKL. The V gene end was trimmed by 4 bases and the J gene end by 6 bases; junction bases not matched to a gene: 11. The data were produced by immunoSEQ multiplex PCR, yet TCRdb's version contains in-frame clones alone and is incomplete. The sample records approximately 150,000 clones, 85% to 90% being singletons. The receptor comes from a young man with COVID-19, enrolled during active disease. The chain links TRBV4-1 to TRBJ1-2; 10 bases are a match to TRBD1. The sample consisted of peripheral blood. The CDR3, as DNA: TGCGCCAGCAGCCCCTGGGGACAGGGGTCAAAGGATGGCTACACCTTC. Encoded protein: CASSPWGQGSKDGYTF.